Following are 23 T cell receptor beta chains from one sample sequenced in a study of shared clonotypes between healthy human individuals. The protocol was immunoSEQ multiplex PCR, while the TCRdb copy is restricted to in-frame clones and leaves out a portion. This sample yields 2.3 million or so clones, of which approximately 95% are seen a single time; roughly 0.36% belongs to the top ten. Sequences were obtained from naive CD4+ T cells from PBMCs. As for subset: CD45RA+ positively selected. The receptors stem from a man aged 18-30 years in good health. Some clones in this sample may be carry-over from other donors' samples.

The gene calls are TRBV10-3 and TRBJ1-6; D is undetermined. This CDR3 is built from 12 residues. The germline V gene has CDR1 ENHRY and CDR2 SYGVKD. V was cut by 8 bases and J by 8 bases, with 10 bases left in between. The CDR3 nucleotides are TGTGCCATCGGTCAGGAGCATTCACCCCTCCACTTT. Protein sequence: CAIGQEHSPLHF.

The chain carries TRBV6-5 and TRBJ1-1, with D uncertain. This CDR3 region has 14 residues. The V gene lost 2 bases and the J gene lost 1 base, with 8 bases spanning the gap. The germline gives CDR1 MNHEY, CDR2 SVGAGI. In nucleotides, the CDR3 is TGTGCCAGCAGTTACACCCGACAGAACACTGAAGCTTTCTTT. Its protein is CASSYTRQNTEAFF.

This clone was recorded once. The rearrangement uses TRBV28 and TRBJ2-2; TRBD1 matches at 8 bases. After removal of 2 bases from V and 7 bases from J, the junction contained 6 bases not matched to a gene. Germline V gene lookup returns CDR1 MDHEN and CDR2 SYDVKM. This CDR3 comprises 15 residues. The CDR3, as DNA: TGTGCCAGCAGTTTAGCCCAGGGGGCCGGCGGGGAGCTGTTTTTT. This sequence encodes CASSLAQGAGGELFF.

This clone appeared once. The chain recombines TRBV7-2 with TRBJ2-3; 9 bases match TRBD1. This CDR3 is 17 amino acids long. J lost 4 bases, V lost 0 bases, and 8 bases had no gene match. Germline-derived CDR1 and CDR2 are SGHTA and FQGNSA. This CDR3 is CASSLATGGPWADTQYF. The CDR3 DNA follows: TGTGCCAGCAGCTTAGCTACAGGGGGCCCCTGGGCAGATACGCAGTATTTT.

The chain uses TRBV6-1 and TRBJ1-2; no clear D. The CDR3 consists of 14 residues. V lost 0 bases, J lost 6 bases, and 11 bases lay in between. CDR1 and CDR2 (germline): MNHNS, SASEGT. The DNA of the CDR3 is TGTGCCAGCAGTGAAGCAGGGTTTTTAGATGGCTACACCTTC. This codes for CASSEAGFLDGYTF.

The chain carries TRBV5-1 and TRBJ2-1, with a possible D match to TRBD1 (6 bases). This CDR3 region has 15 residues. Germline V CDR1 and CDR2: SGHRS, YFSETQ. The V end lost 9 bases, the J end lost 3 bases, and 19 bases lay between the germline ends. The CDR3 loop reads CATAKTGIGYNEQFF. The CDR3 DNA is TGCGCCACTGCAAAAACAGGGATTGGCTACAATGAGCAGTTCTTC.

This chain connects TRBV6-6 to TRBJ2-7; D remains ambiguous. Germline V gene sequence: CDR1 MNHNY, CDR2 SVGAGI (reference sequence). The CDR3 loop spans 15 amino acids. Trimming left V 0 bases short and J 0 bases short, with 9 bases between. The CDR3 nucleotides read TGTGCCAGCAGTTACTCTGGCGTTCTCTCCTACGAGCAGTACTTC. This codes for CASSYSGVLSYEQYF.

The rearrangement joins TRBV13 to TRBJ2-7, with 7 bases matching TRBD1. Germline V gene data show CDR1 as PRHDT and CDR2 as FYEKMQ (reference sequence). With V trimmed by 4 bases and J by 0 bases, 6 bases remained unmatched. The CDR3 covers 15 residues. The CDR3 coding sequence is TGTGCCAGCAGCTCCCTCCGGACAGGCTCCTACGAGCAGTACTTC. Its protein is CASSSLRTGSYEQYF.

The genes are TRBV5-1 and TRBJ1-1; 7 positions agree with TRBD1. The CDR3 is made up of 16 amino acids. Trimming removed 4 bases from V and 0 bases from J; junction bases left unmatched: 9. From germline, CDR1 is SGHRS and CDR2 YFSETQ. In nucleotides, the CDR3 is TGCGCCAGCAGCATAGCCGGGACAGCGATGAACACTGAAGCTTTCTTT. Its translation is CASSIAGTAMNTEAFF.

This chain uses TRBV21-1 with TRBJ1-5; TRBD1, the D gene given by the table, was not confirmed from the DNA. TRBV21-1 corresponds to a pseudogene. The CDR3 consists of 11 residues. CDR3: CASRTTQPQHF. In DNA, the CDR3 is TGTGCCAGCCGGACAACCCAGCCCCAGCATTTT.

The chain couples TRBV12-5 to TRBJ2-7; D not certain. This CDR3 comprises 12 residues. Germline CDR1 is LGHNT and CDR2 is FRNRAP. With 5 bases removed from V and 4 bases from J, the gap between germline ends came to 9 bases. DNA of the CDR3: TGTGCTAGTGGTATATCCTGGTACGAGCAGTACTTC. Amino acids: CASGISWYEQYF.

The CDR3: CASSLETYGELFF. The DNA of the CDR3 is TGTGCCAGCAGCTTGGAGACATACGGGGAGCTGTTTTTT. J is TRBJ2-2 and V is TRBV7-2; unclear D gene. The V gene's germline CDR1 is SGHTA and CDR2 FQGNSA. Trimming took off 3 bases at V and 7 bases at J, with 9 bases between the two ends. The CDR3 is 13 residues long.

V gene TRBV28 combines with J gene TRBJ2-7, with unresolved D. This CDR3 contains 15 residues. Trimming shortened V by 5 bases and J by 6 bases, and 20 bases separated the two germline ends. Germline-derived CDR1 and CDR2 are MDHEN and SYDVKM. The CDR3 reads CASSRNPVGLAEQYF. CDR3 nucleotide sequence: TGTGCCAGCAGTCGCAACCCTGTAGGGCTGGCCGAGCAGTACTTC.

The V call is TRBV4-1, the J call TRBJ2-1, with D possibly matching TRBD1 (6 bases). This CDR3 contains 17 residues. With 1 base removed from V and 0 bases from J, the gap between germline ends came to 13 bases. CDR1 is MGHRA and CDR2 is YSYEKL in the germline V gene. Here the CDR3 DNA reads TGCGCCAGCAGCCAAGCTGGGGGCCGGAGCTCCTACAATGAGCAGTTCTTC. Its protein is CASSQAGGRSSYNEQFF.

V is TRBV28 and J is TRBJ1-1, with TRBD1 matching 9 bases. The CDR3 is 13 amino acids. The germline V gene has CDR1 MDHEN and CDR2 SYDVKM. Trimming took 7 bases from V and 11 from J; bases not matched to a gene: 11. DNA of the CDR3: TGTGCCAGCACCGGACGACAGGGGGGGGGCGCTTTCTTT. It specifies CASTGRQGGGAFF.

The J gene is TRBJ1-1, the V gene TRBV28, with D perhaps matching TRBD1 (5 bases). Germline CDR1 and CDR2: MDHEN and SYDVKM. The CDR3 spans 14 residues. V dropped 2 bases and J dropped 3 bases, with 10 bases sitting between them. CDR3 bases: TGTGCCAGCAGTTTAGGGTCAGGGTACACTGAAGCTTTCTTT. Amino acids: CASSLGSGYTEAFF.

This chain uses TRBV5-6 with TRBJ2-1; D might be TRBD2 (6 bases). Germline loops: CDR1 SGHDT, CDR2 YYEEEE. V lost 0 bases to trimming and J lost 9 bases, with 19 bases between them. This CDR3 has 16 amino acids. CDR3 DNA: TGTGCCAGCAGCTTGGGTCGGGAGCGGGTGTGGGGTGAGCAGTTCTTC. This codes for CASSLGRERVWGEQFF.

The genes are TRBV28 and TRBJ2-7; 9 bases are shared with TRBD1. From germline, CDR1 is MDHEN and CDR2 SYDVKM. CDR3 length: 13 amino acids. The trim removed 7 bases at V and 2 bases at J, leaving 3 bases unmatched. The CDR3 DNA reads as TGTGCCAGCACCGGGACAGGGCCCTACGAGCAGTACTTC. Translation gives CASTGTGPYEQYF.

The chain has TRBV28 and TRBJ1-5; D is possibly TRBD1 (5 bases). Germline V CDR1 and CDR2: MDHEN, SYDVKM. V was trimmed by 8 bases and J by 0 bases, leaving 20 bases between them. The CDR3 contains 17 residues. The CDR3, as DNA: TGTGCCAGCCGCCCAACCAGTTTACAGGATAGCAATCAGCCCCAGCATTTT. As protein: CASRPTSLQDSNQPQHF.

A word on this clone: Other DNA sequences in this sample translate to the same CDR3. The chain uses TRBV28 and TRBJ2-7; TRBD1 is a possible D gene (6 bases). The CDR3 runs to 14 residues. From germline, CDR1 is MDHEN and CDR2 SYDVKM. Trimming took off 3 bases at V and 1 base at J, with 10 bases between the two ends. For the CDR3, the DNA is TGTGCCAGCAGTTTGTTGGGGGCTTCCTACGAGCAGTACTTC. This encodes CASSLLGASYEQYF.

This chain uses TRBV5-4 with TRBJ2-3; D is unresolved. From germline, CDR1 is SGHNT and CDR2 YYREEE (reference sequence). Trimming removed 3 bases at V and 0 bases at J, with 14 bases between. The CDR3 covers 16 residues. CDR3 residues: CASSSGAAPSTDTQYF. The CDR3 DNA sequence: TGTGCCAGCAGCTCAGGAGCCGCCCCTAGCACAGATACGCAGTATTTT.

As to this clone: Other DNA sequences within the sample encode an identical CDR3. The chain joins TRBV9 to TRBJ2-2; D might be TRBD1 or TRBD2, each matching 5 bases. CDR3 length: 14 residues. V was pared by 3 bases and J by 2 bases, with 8 bases between. CDR1 and CDR2 (germline): SGDLS, YYNGEE. CDR3 DNA: TGTGCCAGCAGCGCGGGACCTAACACCGGGGAGCTGTTTTTT. It codes for CASSAGPNTGELFF.

Regarding this clone: Other DNA sequences of this sample code for an identical CDR3. This chain connects TRBV2 to TRBJ2-1; no clear D gene. This CDR3 spans 13 amino acids. Looked up from germline, CDR1 is SNHLY and CDR2 is FYNNEI. V was cut by 5 bases and J by 2 bases, with 7 bases left in between. The CDR3 region is CASSSGTYNEQFF. The CDR3 bases are TGTGCCAGCAGTTCGGGTACCTACAATGAGCAGTTCTTC.